The T cell receptor beta chain described here comes from a study of radiotherapy plus CTLA-4 blockade in lung cancer (dated by TCRdb to the late 2010s). With respect to the entire study: Among enrolled patients, approximately 19% had an objective response and roughly 33% reached disease control.

Summary of the overall study and its limitations: Early dynamic changes in blood T cell clones, together with increased serum interferon-beta after radiation, were reported as the strongest predictors of response. After treatment with radiotherapy and ipilimumab, TCR clones that originated in tumors expanded in peripheral blood.

CDR1 is given as SQVTM and CDR2 as ANQGSEA, both from the germline V gene. The CDR3 starts with the cysteine, ends with the valine, and has 12 residues. Only the CDR3 DNA is retained, 36 bases long and in frame from the first base. Trimming costs V 5 bases and J 2 bases, and their ends lie 10 bases apart. Focal radiation therapy combined with CTLA-4 blockade (ipilimumab) was tested in patients with chemo-refractory metastatic non-small-cell lung cancer. Library preparation was by the immunoSEQ multiplex PCR assay. TCRdb limited this immuneACCESS table to in-frame rearrangements with V and J called. A share of clones is missing; checked studies link under half to unresolved V genes, and the rest is unexplained. The sample has more than 75,000 clones on record, 80% to 85% of them singletons. In total, the top ten clones hold roughly 24% of the sample. In regard to this clone: It lacks a known antigen. The sample holds no much larger clone one base away, and base qualities are not on file.

This clonotype originated in a human donor with non-small cell lung cancer that progressed on radiotherapy plus ipilimumab. The sequenced sample was peripheral blood, obtained from a patient treated with radiotherapy plus ipilimumab. The chain is made from TRBV29-1 and TRBJ2-7, and TRBD2 may be the D gene, going by 6 matching bases. The CDR3 protein sequence reads: CSVLSGTYEQYV. The nucleotide sequence reads TGCAGCGTTCTTAGCGGAACCTACGAGCAGTACGTC.